This TCR beta chain was obtained from a study of cytomegalovirus exposure and HLA in healthy donors. This CDR3 has 14 amino acids. Germline-derived CDR1 and CDR2 are SGHAT and FQNNGV. Trimming cost V 5 bases and J 5 bases; bases outside gene matches: 6. Both 60 Vbeta primers and 13 Jbeta primers went into the PCR. Method: immunoSEQ multiplex PCR; TCRdb's copy keeps in-frame clones and lacks some. The table includes roughly 120,000 clones, about 80% detected once. Note on this clone: The antigen is not known. The same CDR3 can be traced to other DNA sequences in this sample.

Findings and caveats of the study: Cytomegalovirus-associated status was assigned to some 160 TCR beta chains.

This TCR was sampled from a man under 40 in good health and CMV-seronegative. The rearrangement joins TRBV11-2 to TRBJ2-5; 9 nucleotides agree with TRBD1. Sequences were obtained from PBMCs. DNA for the CDR3: TGTGCCAGCAGCCTAGGGACAGGGCAGGAGACCCAGTACTTC. This translates into CASSLGTGQETQYF.